Listed here are 30 T cell receptor beta chains from one sample, sequenced in a study of cytotoxic CD8 clonotypes in ibrutinib-treated CLL. Clones were read by immunoSEQ multiplex PCR, and TCRdb kept only the in-frame ones, dropping some. This sample has hundreds of thousands of clones, with 70% found just once. The sequences come from PBMCs, collected after 24 months of ibrutinib treatment. The receptors shown here come from a human donor with chronic lymphocytic leukemia.

V and J are TRBV2 and TRBJ2-5; possibly TRBD1 for D (5 bases). Per germline, CDR1 SNHLY and CDR2 FYNNEI. The V and J ends lost 1 base and 1 base respectively, with 10 bases between them. The CDR3 extends over 15 amino acids. The CDR3 region has the DNA TGTGCCAGCAGTGAAGAGGGGCAGGGCCAAGAGACCCAGTACTTC. It translates to CASSEEGQGQETQYF. The full variable domain, in which reference TRBV2 and TRBJ2-5 provide the parts outside the CDR3, is EPEVTQTPSHQVTQMGQEVILRCVPISNHLYFYWYRQILGQKVEFLVSFYNNEISEKSEIFDDQFSVERPDGSNFTLKIRSTKLEDSAMYFCASSEEGQGQETQYFGPGTRLLVL.

The chain combines TRBV4-2 with TRBJ2-6, with D possibly being TRBD1 (5 bases). Trimming pared 10 bases from V and 4 bases from J, leaving 14 bases between. The CDR3 has 14 amino acids. Germline V lookup: CDR1 LGHNA, CDR2 YNFKEQ. The DNA for the CDR3 is TGTGCCACAGGAAGGGGTGCCGGGGCCAACGTCCTGACTTTC. This encodes CATGRGAGANVLTF.

The chain is built from TRBV6-5 and TRBJ2-7; 7 nucleotides agree with TRBD1. CDR1 and CDR2 from the germline V gene are MNHEY and SVGAGI. The V segment lost 10 bases and the J segment 0 bases; nucleotides outside the gene matches: 6. This CDR3 is 13 amino acids long. CDR3 DNA: TGTGCCACCCGGACAGGAGCCTCCTACGAGCAGTACTTC. Its protein product is CATRTGASYEQYF.

The chain employs TRBV9 and TRBJ2-1, with 10 bases fitting TRBD2. Germline values: CDR1 SGDLS, CDR2 YYNGEE. Germline trimming cut 0 bases from V and 14 bases from J; bases unmatched to any gene: 11. The CDR3 runs 15 residues. The CDR3 nucleotides read TGTGCCAGCAGCGTAGGTCCAGCGGGAGGGGTGGAGGAGTTCTTC. It translates to CASSVGPAGGVEEFF.

The chain joins TRBV19 to TRBJ1-1, with a tentative D call TRBD1 (5 bases). CDR3 length: 14 amino acids. Per germline, CDR1 LNHDA and CDR2 SQIVND (reference sequence). V lost 1 base to trimming and J lost 5 bases, with 11 bases between them. The DNA for the CDR3 is TGTGCCAGTAGTATAGCCCAAGACAGTACTGAAGCTTTCTTT. Residues: CASSIAQDSTEAFF.

This sequence joins TRBV10-3 and TRBJ2-5; 8 bases map to TRBD1. The V gene's germline CDR1 is ENHRY and CDR2 SYGVKD. The CDR3 sequence is 13 residues long. Trimming cost V 11 bases and J 5 bases; bases outside gene matches: 10. This CDR3 is CAVRDRSVETQYF. The CDR3 DNA reads TGTGCCGTCCGGGACAGGTCGGTTGAGACCCAGTACTTC.

This clone was counted only a few times. The rearrangement joins TRBV7-2 to TRBJ1-2; perhaps TRBD1 as D (5 bases). V was shortened by 2 bases and J by 0 bases, with 10 bases between the two germline ends. The germline gives CDR1 SGHTA, CDR2 FQGNSA. This CDR3 is built from 15 residues. The CDR3 DNA reads as TGTGCCAGCAGCTTATGGGGGGGAGCTAACTATGGCTACACCTTC. It encodes CASSLWGGANYGYTF.

The chain joins TRBV13 to TRBJ2-1, with 8 bases fitting TRBD2. The CDR3 has 17 residues. V lost 0 bases to trimming and J lost 4 bases; unmatched junction nucleotides: 8. Germline V gives CDR1 PRHDT, CDR2 FYEKMQ (reference sequence). The CDR3 DNA reads TGTGCCAGCAGCTTAGGCCCCAGGACTAGCTTATACAATGAGCAGTTCTTC. The encoded protein is CASSLGPRTSLYNEQFF.

This clone was observed a few times. The V call is TRBV6-6, the J call TRBJ1-2; TRBD1 matches 8 bases. V was pared by 2 bases and J by 6 bases, with 5 bases of the junction left unmatched. The CDR3 is 14 residues long. The germline V gene encodes CDR1 MNHNY and CDR2 SVGAGI (reference sequence). Here the CDR3 DNA reads TGTGCCAGCAGTTACGCAGGGGGCGCGGATGGCTACACCTTC. It is translated as CASSYAGGADGYTF.

This clone came up once. The J gene is TRBJ1-2, the V gene TRBV5-6; tentative D call: TRBD1 (6 bases). Per germline, CDR1 SGHDT and CDR2 YYEEEE. V was trimmed by 4 bases and J by 5 bases, leaving 12 bases between them. The CDR3 covers 13 residues. The CDR3 DNA reads TGTGCCAGCAGCAACGGACAGACATATGGCTACACCTTC. Translated, it gives CASSNGQTYGYTF.

This clone was detected only a few times. The CDR3 sequence is CASSLGQNYEQYF. In DNA form, the CDR3 reads TGTGCCAGCAGCTTAGGACAGAACTACGAGCAGTACTTC. The chain uses TRBV7-2 and TRBJ2-7; possibly TRBD1 for D (5 bases). The V end lost 1 base, the J end lost 3 bases, and 7 bases lay between the germline ends. CDR1 and CDR2 from the germline V gene are SGHTA and FQGNSA. This CDR3 is 13 amino acids long. Together with reference TRBV7-2 and TRBJ2-7, the CDR3 gives the full variable domain: GAGVSQSPSNKVTEKGKDVELRCDPISGHTALYWYRQSLGQGLEFLIYFQGNSAPDKSGLPSDRFSAERTGGSVSTLTIQRTQQEDSAVYLCASSLGQNYEQYFGPGTRLTVT.

This rearrangement joins TRBV5-1 to TRBJ1-1; D is unclear. CDR3 length: 12 amino acids. The V end was cut by 7 bases, the J end by 4 bases, with 11 bases between. Germline V gene sequence: CDR1 SGHRS, CDR2 YFSETQ. The CDR3 DNA follows: TGCGCCAGCTATAGCGGCCCCACTGAAGCTTTCTTT. Encoded protein: CASYSGPTEAFF.

The chain couples TRBV30 to TRBJ2-7, with TRBD1 matching 9 bases. The CDR3 runs 12 residues. V lost 3 bases and J lost 8; bases outside the gene matches: 5. Per the germline V gene, CDR1 is GTSNPN and CDR2 is SVGIG (reference sequence). The CDR3 sequence is CAWRGDREQQYF. The CDR3 DNA follows: TGTGCCTGGAGGGGGGACAGGGAACAGCAGTACTTC. Based on the CDR3 plus reference TRBV30 and TRBJ2-7, the full variable domain is SQTIHQWPATLVQPVGSPLSLECTVEGTSNPNLYWYRQAAGRGLQLLFYSVGIGQISSEVPQNLSASRPQDRQFILSSKKLLLSDSGFYLCAWRGDREQQYFGPGTRLTVT.

The chain has TRBV28 and TRBJ2-7, with 10 positions matching TRBD1. This CDR3 comprises 15 residues. Germline lookup yields CDR1 MDHEN and CDR2 SYDVKM. Unmatched junction bases numbered 11, after V lost 6 bases and J lost 6 bases. The DNA of the CDR3 is TGTGCCAGCAGCTCGACGGGACAGGGGAGGCGCGAGCAGTACTTC. Residues: CASSSTGQGRREQYF.

The chain is built from TRBV6-5 and TRBJ1-5; D gene ambiguous. The CDR3 extends over 11 amino acids. Trimming pared 6 bases from V and 9 bases from J, leaving 9 bases between. Per the germline V gene, CDR1 is MNHEY and CDR2 is SVGAGI. The chain's CDR3 is CASSAVGPQHF. In nucleotides, the CDR3 is TGTGCCAGCAGCGCAGTTGGGCCCCAGCATTTT.

The J gene is TRBJ1-2, the V gene TRBV28, with D unclear. The V and J ends lost 2 bases and 2 bases respectively, with 3 bases between them. Germline CDR1 MDHEN, CDR2 SYDVKM. The CDR3 extends over 12 amino acids. The CDR3 loop reads CASSLPNYGYTF. Here the CDR3 DNA reads TGTGCCAGCAGTTTACCCAACTATGGCTACACCTTC.

This clone was detected only once. The rearrangement uses TRBV10-3 and TRBJ1-2; D not certain. V gave up 0 bases and J gave up 1 base, with 15 bases separating them. The CDR3 spans 17 residues. Per the germline V gene, CDR1 is ENHRY and CDR2 is SYGVKD. CDR3 in DNA: TGTGCCATCAGTGAGTCAAGTAGCGTCAGCTTTAACTATGGCTACACCTTC. Translation: CAISESSSVSFNYGYTF.

This clone showed up just a few times. The chain is built from TRBV29-1 and TRBJ2-7; D perhaps matches TRBD2 (7 bases). Trimming left V 6 bases short and J 2 bases short, with 17 bases between. The germline V gene has CDR1 SQVTM and CDR2 ANQGSEA. The CDR3 contains 14 residues. The CDR3 nucleotides read TGCAGCGTCCACCCGGGGGGCGGGGCCTACGAGCAGTACTTC. Translated, it gives CSVHPGGGAYEQYF.

The J gene is TRBJ1-1, the V gene TRBV28, with 7 bases matching TRBD1. The CDR3 sequence is 14 residues long. Germline lookup yields CDR1 MDHEN and CDR2 SYDVKM. The V and J ends lost 3 bases and 4 bases, in that order; junction bases with no gene match: 5. This CDR3 reads CASSLTGFGTEAFF. In nucleotides, the CDR3 is TGTGCCAGCAGTTTGACAGGGTTCGGCACTGAAGCTTTCTTT.

This clone was recorded a few times. The V gene is TRBV28, the J gene TRBJ1-2; the D gene is possibly TRBD1 (5 bases). The germline CDR1 and CDR2 sequences are MDHEN and SYDVKM. This CDR3 is 12 amino acids long. The V end was cut by 6 bases, the J end by 4 bases, with 9 bases between. The CDR3 is CASSQGRYGYTF. CDR3 bases: TGTGCCAGCAGCCAGGGACGCTATGGCTACACCTTC.

This chain uses TRBV28 with TRBJ1-4; D perhaps matches TRBD1 (6 bases). CDR3 length: 15 residues. Trimming removed 4 bases from V and 8 bases from J, with 17 bases in between. Germline loops: CDR1 MDHEN, CDR2 SYDVKM. DNA of the CDR3: TGTGCCAGCAGTTCATACAGGGAGTTTATAGAAAAACTGTTTTTT. This translates into CASSSYREFIEKLFF.

The CDR3 reads CASSVRDSNQPQHF. The CDR3 coding sequence is TGTGCCAGCAGCGTAAGGGACAGCAATCAGCCCCAGCATTTT. The V call is TRBV9, the J call TRBJ1-5; TRBD1 might be the D (5 bases). Germline CDR1 and CDR2: SGDLS and YYNGEE. Trimming pared 1 base from V and 1 base from J, leaving 6 bases between. The CDR3 spans 14 residues.

The chain links TRBV28 to TRBJ1-1; D is ambiguous. Germline CDR1 reads MDHEN; CDR2 reads SYDVKM. V was pared by 7 bases and J by 5 bases, with 23 bases between. This CDR3 region has 16 residues. CDR3 DNA sequence: TGTGCCAGCAAGGTCGTGAGTGGGGAAGTTGGAACTGAAGCTTTCTTT. Translating gives CASKVVSGEVGTEAFF.

This chain joins TRBV5-6 and TRBJ2-7; possible D gene TRBD2, 5 bases. The V gene lost 2 bases and the J gene lost 3 bases, with 9 bases spanning the gap. The CDR3 sequence is 13 residues long. CDR1 SGHDT and CDR2 YYEEEE come from the germline V gene. The CDR3 sequence is CASSFQRFYEQYF. CDR3 nucleotide sequence: TGTGCCAGCAGCTTCCAGCGGTTCTACGAGCAGTACTTC.

The chain carries TRBV5-4 and TRBJ2-1, with D uncertain. The CDR3 contains 15 residues. From germline, CDR1 is SGHNT and CDR2 YYREEE (reference sequence). V was trimmed by 1 base and J by 1 base, leaving 9 bases between them. The CDR3 nucleotides read TGTGCCAGCAGCTTGATTGGGTTTTCCTACAATGAGCAGTTCTTC. Its translation is CASSLIGFSYNEQFF.

This chain uses TRBV7-3 with TRBJ2-7; D unresolved. Per germline, CDR1 SGHTA and CDR2 FQGTGA. There are 15 residues in the CDR3. V shed 2 bases and J shed 1 base, with 12 bases lying between them. CDR3 nucleotides: TGTGCCAGCAGCTTACTAGGGCCGGGTTCCTACGAGCAGTACTTC. This codes for CASSLLGPGSYEQYF.

V is TRBV5-1 and J is TRBJ1-5, with TRBD1 as a possible D gene (5 bases). This CDR3 has 14 amino acids. Per the germline V gene, CDR1 is SGHRS and CDR2 is YFSETQ. V was clipped by 3 bases and J by 12 bases, with 19 bases between them. The CDR3 sequence: CASSSGTETSGQHF. The DNA for the CDR3 is TGCGCCAGCAGCTCTGGGACGGAAACATCTGGCCAGCATTTT.

The chain combines TRBV27 with TRBJ1-5, with 7 bases fitting TRBD1. Losses at the gene ends were 5 bases for V and 6 bases for J; bases not matched to a gene: 7. The CDR3 covers 14 residues. In germline, CDR1 is MNHEY, CDR2 SMNVEV (reference sequence). CDR3 loop: CASSIRQGSQPQHF. The CDR3 region has the DNA TGTGCCAGCAGTATTCGACAGGGCAGTCAGCCCCAGCATTTT.

This clone was found a few times. V usage is TRBV6-5 and J usage is TRBJ2-3; D perhaps matches TRBD2 (5 bases). Germline loops: CDR1 MNHEY, CDR2 SVGAGI. The CDR3 extends over 12 amino acids. V dropped 2 bases and J dropped 9 bases, with 9 bases sitting between them. The CDR3 loop is CASSYGEGTQYF. In DNA form, the CDR3 reads TGTGCCAGCAGTTACGGAGAGGGCACGCAGTATTTT.

The chain couples TRBV28 to TRBJ2-1, with 13 bases identical to TRBD2. V was clipped by 5 bases and J by 10 bases; unmatched bases: 8. There are 15 residues in the CDR3. CDR1 MDHEN and CDR2 SYDVKM come from the germline V gene. The CDR3 protein is CASSPGTSGIFEQFF. The CDR3 DNA follows: TGTGCCAGCAGTCCCGGGACTAGCGGGATCTTCGAGCAGTTCTTC.